The clone carrying this T cell receptor beta chain was seen repeatedly, ten times or more. Its antigen is not known. This sample is part of a study of early T cells in non-severe SARS-CoV-2 infection. Overall study: From unsorted whole blood, bulk RNA was sequenced, and the chains remained unpaired.

Whole-study results and caveats: Anti-spike CD8 responses were favored in VDJdb matching, and private and CD4 specificities were missed.

Unique molecular identifiers were affixed to single, distinct cDNA molecules. TCRdb re-called the 5' RACE reads through MiXCR, storing one row per CDR3 protein. This table holds fewer than 85,000 distinct CDR3 sequences, over 9% found once. This sequence originates from an adult who was a healthcare worker with PCR-confirmed SARS-CoV-2 infection or an uninfected control (not recorded which). Source: whole blood, taken at baseline.

The CDR3 DNA is TGTGCCAGCAGCTTGGTGATCTCTGGAAACACCATATATTTT. As protein: CASSLVISGNTIYF. The rearrangement joins TRBV7-2 to TRBJ1-3, with no clear D. The CDR3 consists of 14 residues. Germline CDR1 reads SGHTA; CDR2 reads FQGNSA. The V gene lost 3 bases and the J gene lost 0 bases, with 6 bases spanning the gap.